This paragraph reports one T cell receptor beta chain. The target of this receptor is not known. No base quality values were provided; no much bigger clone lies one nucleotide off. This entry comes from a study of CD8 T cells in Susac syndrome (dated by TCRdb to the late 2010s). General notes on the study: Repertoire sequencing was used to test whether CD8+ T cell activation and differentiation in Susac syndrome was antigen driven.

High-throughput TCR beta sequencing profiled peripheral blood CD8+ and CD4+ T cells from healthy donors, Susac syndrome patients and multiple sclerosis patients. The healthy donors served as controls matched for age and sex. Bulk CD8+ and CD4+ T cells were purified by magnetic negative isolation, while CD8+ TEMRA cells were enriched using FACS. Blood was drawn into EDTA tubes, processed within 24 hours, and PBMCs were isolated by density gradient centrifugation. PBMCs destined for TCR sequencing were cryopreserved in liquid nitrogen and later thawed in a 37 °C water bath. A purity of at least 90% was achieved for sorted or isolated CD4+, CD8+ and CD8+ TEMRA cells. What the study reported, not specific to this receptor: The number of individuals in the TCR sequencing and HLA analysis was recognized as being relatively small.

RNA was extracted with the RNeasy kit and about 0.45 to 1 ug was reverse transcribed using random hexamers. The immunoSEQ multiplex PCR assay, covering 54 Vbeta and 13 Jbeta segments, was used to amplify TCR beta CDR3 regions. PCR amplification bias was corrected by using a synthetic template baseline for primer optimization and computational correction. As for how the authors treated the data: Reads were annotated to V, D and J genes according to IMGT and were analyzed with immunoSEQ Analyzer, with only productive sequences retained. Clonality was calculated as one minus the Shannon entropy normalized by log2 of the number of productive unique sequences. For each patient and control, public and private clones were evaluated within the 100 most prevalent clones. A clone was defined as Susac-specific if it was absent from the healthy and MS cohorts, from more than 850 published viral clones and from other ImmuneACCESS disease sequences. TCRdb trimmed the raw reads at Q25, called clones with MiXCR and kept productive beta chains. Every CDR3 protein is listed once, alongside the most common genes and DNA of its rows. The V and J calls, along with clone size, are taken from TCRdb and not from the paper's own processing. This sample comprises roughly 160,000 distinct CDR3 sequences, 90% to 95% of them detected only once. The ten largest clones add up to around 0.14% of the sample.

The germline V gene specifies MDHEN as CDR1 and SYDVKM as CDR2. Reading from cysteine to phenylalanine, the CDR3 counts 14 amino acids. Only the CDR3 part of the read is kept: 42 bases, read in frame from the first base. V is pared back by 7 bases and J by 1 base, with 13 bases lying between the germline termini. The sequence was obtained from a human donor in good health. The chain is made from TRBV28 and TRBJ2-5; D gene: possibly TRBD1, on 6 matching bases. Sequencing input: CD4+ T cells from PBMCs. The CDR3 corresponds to CASNEQGRQETQYF. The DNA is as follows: TGTGCCAGCAACGAACAGGGTCGCCAAGAGACCCAGTACTTC.